This TCR beta chain was obtained from a study of blood T cell repertoires in COVID-19. Of note for this clone: The sample carries other DNA sequences with the same CDR3.

Assay: immunoSEQ multiplex PCR; the TCRdb copy retains only in-frame clones and omits some. Of some 130,000 clones detected, approximately 77% appear once; the ten largest clones hold roughly 20%. Sequencing input: peripheral blood. The receptor's source is a man aged 80 or over with acute or convalescent COVID-19.

The DNA for the CDR3 is TGCGCCAGCAGCTTGGCCGGTGGGAACACTGAAGCTTTCTTT. It yields the protein CASSLAGGNTEAFF. The chain is built from TRBV5-1 and TRBJ1-1; D call uncertain. This CDR3 is built from 14 residues. Trimming took 0 bases from V and 1 from J, leaving 7 bases between them. Germline lookup yields CDR1 SGHRS and CDR2 YFSETQ.